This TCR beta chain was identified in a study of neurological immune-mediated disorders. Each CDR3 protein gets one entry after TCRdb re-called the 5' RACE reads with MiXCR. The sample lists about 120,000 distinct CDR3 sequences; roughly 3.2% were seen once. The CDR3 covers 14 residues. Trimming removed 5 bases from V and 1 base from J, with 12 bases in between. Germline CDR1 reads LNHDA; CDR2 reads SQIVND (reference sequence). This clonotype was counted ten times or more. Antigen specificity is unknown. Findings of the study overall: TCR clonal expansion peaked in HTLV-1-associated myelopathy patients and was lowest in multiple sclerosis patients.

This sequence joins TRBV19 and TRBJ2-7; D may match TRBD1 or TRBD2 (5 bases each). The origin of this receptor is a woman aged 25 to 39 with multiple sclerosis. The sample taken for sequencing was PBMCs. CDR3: CASSLRDESYEQYF. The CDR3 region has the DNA TGTGCCAGTAGTCTCCGGGACGAATCCTACGAGCAGTACTTC.